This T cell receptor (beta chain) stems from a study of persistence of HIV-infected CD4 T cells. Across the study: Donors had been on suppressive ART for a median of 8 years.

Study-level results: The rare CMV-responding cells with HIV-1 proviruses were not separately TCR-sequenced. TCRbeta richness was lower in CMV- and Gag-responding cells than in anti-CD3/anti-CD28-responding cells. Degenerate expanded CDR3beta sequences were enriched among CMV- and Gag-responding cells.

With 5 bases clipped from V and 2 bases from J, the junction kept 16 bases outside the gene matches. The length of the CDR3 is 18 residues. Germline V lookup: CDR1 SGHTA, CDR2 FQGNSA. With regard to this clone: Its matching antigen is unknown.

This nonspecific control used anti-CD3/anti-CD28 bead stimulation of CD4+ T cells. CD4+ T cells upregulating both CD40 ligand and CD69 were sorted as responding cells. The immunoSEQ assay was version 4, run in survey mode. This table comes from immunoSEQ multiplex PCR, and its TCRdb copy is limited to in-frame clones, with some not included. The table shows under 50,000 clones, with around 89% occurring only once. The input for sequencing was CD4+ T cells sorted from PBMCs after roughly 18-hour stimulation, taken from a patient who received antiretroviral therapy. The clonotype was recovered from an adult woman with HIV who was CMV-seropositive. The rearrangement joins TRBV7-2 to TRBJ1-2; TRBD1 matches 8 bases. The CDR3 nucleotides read TGTGCCAGCAGCCCTAGGGAGGCAGGGGGCGCCCTGAACTATGGCTACACCTTC. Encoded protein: CASSPREAGGALNYGYTF.